This entry lists 18 T cell receptor beta chains sequenced from one sample in a study of cytomegalovirus exposure and HLA in healthy donors. PCR primers comprised 60 Vbeta and 13 Jbeta primers. Using immunoSEQ multiplex PCR, the repertoire was profiled, and TCRdb retains in-frame clones only, with some absent. Of roughly 150,000 clones in the sample, about three quarters were seen once. Sequencing used PBMCs. The receptor source for this set is a man aged 35 to 55 in good health and CMV-seropositive.

The genes are TRBV7-7 and TRBJ1-1; TRBD1 might be the D (6 bases). Germline CDR1 is SSHAT and CDR2 is FNYEAQ (reference sequence). The CDR3 is made up of 13 amino acids. Trimming removed 5 bases at V and 8 bases at J, with 15 bases between. The CDR3 is CASSPAGRGEAFF. The CDR3, as DNA: TGTGCCAGCAGCCCCGCAGGCAGGGGAGAAGCTTTCTTT.

The chain links TRBV19 to TRBJ2-3; tentatively, D is TRBD2 (6 bases). CDR1 and CDR2 from the germline V gene are LNHDA and SQIVND (reference sequence). The CDR3 covers 13 residues. Trimming cost V 5 bases and J 8 bases, with 14 bases left between them. Here the CDR3 DNA reads TGTGCCAGTAGTTCTGCCCTAGCGACTACGCAGTATTTT. It is translated as CASSSALATTQYF. Full variable domain (missing parts from reference TRBV19 and TRBJ2-3): DGGITQSPKYLFRKEGQNVTLSCEQNLNHDAMYWYRQDPGQGLRLIYYSQIVNDFQKGDIAEGYSVSREKKESFPLTVTSAQKNPTAFYLCASSSALATTQYFGPGTRLTVL.

The chain uses TRBV10-1 and TRBJ2-6, with 12 bases that match TRBD1. V trimming: 6 bases; J trimming: 2 bases; junction bases outside the gene matches: 5. CDR3 length equals 17 residues. Per germline, CDR1 WNHNN and CDR2 SYGVQD (reference sequence). The CDR3 coding sequence is TGCGCCAGCAGCCCCGGGACAGGGGGCACTGGGGCCAACGTCCTGACTTTC. Translating it yields CASSPGTGGTGANVLTF.

CDR3: CAGASGLQETQYF. Written as DNA, the CDR3 is TGTGCCGGTGCTTCGGGATTGCAAGAGACCCAGTACTTC. This chain links TRBV2 with TRBJ2-5; D may be TRBD2 (5 bases). CDR1 and CDR2 (germline): SNHLY, FYNNEI. V was clipped by 11 bases and J by 2 bases, with 15 bases between them. CDR3 size: 13 residues.

V usage is TRBV7-2 and J usage is TRBJ1-2, with D unresolved. Germline V gene lookup returns CDR1 SGHTA and CDR2 FQGNSA. V dropped 3 bases and J dropped 3 bases, with 5 bases sitting between them. CDR3 size: 12 residues. The CDR3 nucleotides read TGTGCCAGCAGCTTGCGGTACTATGGCTACACCTTC. This translates into CASSLRYYGYTF.

The chain uses TRBV28 and TRBJ1-3; the match to TRBD1 covers 8 bases. V lost 3 bases and J lost 4; bases outside the gene matches: 11. CDR3 size: 17 residues. Germline lookup yields CDR1 MDHEN and CDR2 SYDVKM. The CDR3 is CASSLSGAGGAGNTIYF. Here the CDR3 DNA reads TGTGCCAGCAGTTTGAGTGGGGCAGGGGGCGCGGGAAACACCATATATTTT.

A single count supports this clone. The chain recombines TRBV28 with TRBJ2-5; the match to TRBD2 covers 10 bases. The J call could be wrong; TRBJ2-7 is a better fit for the DNA end. Germline V CDR1 and CDR2: MDHEN, SYDVKM. The CDR3 spans 14 residues. This CDR3 is CASSSAGGPYEQYF. In DNA, the CDR3 is TGTGCCAGCAGTTCAGCGGGAGGGCCTTACGAGCAGTACTTC.

This clone appeared a few times. This chain joins TRBV2 and TRBJ1-5; perhaps TRBD1 as D (5 bases). Germline CDR1 and CDR2: SNHLY and FYNNEI. Trimming took off 6 bases at V and 3 bases at J, with 15 bases between the two ends. The CDR3 runs to 15 residues. Written as DNA, the CDR3 is TGTGCCAGCAGGGGGACTGCGGGGATCAATCAGCCCCAGCATTTT. It translates to CASRGTAGINQPQHF.

The J gene is TRBJ1-4, the V gene TRBV2, with TRBD1 matching over 9 bases. Germline lookup yields CDR1 SNHLY and CDR2 FYNNEI. Trimming cost V 11 bases and J 6 bases; bases outside gene matches: 10. The CDR3 contains 14 residues. As DNA, the CDR3 is TGTGCCTACCGGACAGGGGCGAGCTATGAAAAACTGTTTTTT. The encoded protein is CAYRTGASYEKLFF.

This chain links TRBV18 with TRBJ1-3; D unresolved. CDR1 KGHSH and CDR2 LQKENI come from the germline V gene. The V end was cut by 4 bases, the J end by 0 bases, with 10 bases between. The CDR3 extends over 15 amino acids. CDR3: CASSLSGYSGNTIYF. The DNA of the CDR3 is TGTGCCAGCTCACTCTCAGGCTACTCTGGAAACACCATATATTTT.

The chain has TRBV18 and TRBJ2-7, with TRBD1 as a possible D gene (6 bases). Germline lookup yields CDR1 KGHSH and CDR2 LQKENI. Trimming took 0 bases from V and 4 from J, leaving 10 bases between them. This CDR3 has 14 amino acids. The CDR3 DNA reads as TGTGCCAGCTCACCACCGGGACAACCTTACGAGCAGTACTTC. It translates to CASSPPGQPYEQYF.

V is TRBV28 and J is TRBJ2-7; D may be TRBD1 (5 bases). Trimming left V 6 bases short and J 2 bases short, with 14 bases between. The CDR3 is made up of 14 amino acids. CDR1 and CDR2 from the germline V gene are MDHEN and SYDVKM. The CDR3 nucleotides read TGTGCCAGCAGCCTAGGGGCCCCCCCCTACGAGCAGTACTTC. This codes for CASSLGAPPYEQYF.

This clone has a handful of counts. CDR3 DNA sequence: TGTGCCAGCAGCTTGTCCTTGGCCATCGAGCAGTACTTC. It encodes CASSLSLAIEQYF. J is TRBJ2-7 and V is TRBV5-6; D unclear. From germline, CDR1 is SGHDT and CDR2 YYEEEE. This CDR3 spans 13 amino acids. The V end lost 1 base, the J end lost 6 bases, and 11 bases lay between the germline ends.

The V call is TRBV18, the J call TRBJ2-1; D is ambiguous. CDR3 size: 15 residues. The V end lost 4 bases, the J end lost 6 bases, and 16 bases lay between the germline ends. Germline CDR1 reads KGHSH; CDR2 reads LQKENI. Here the CDR3 DNA reads TGTGCCAGCTCACGCACAGCTGGATCCCTCAATGAGCAGTTCTTC. Translation gives CASSRTAGSLNEQFF.

This clone was seen a single time. The chain employs TRBV4-1 and TRBJ2-1, with D perhaps TRBD2 (5 bases). From germline, CDR1 is MGHRA and CDR2 YSYEKL. V was clipped by 0 bases and J by 0 bases, with 9 bases between them. There are 16 residues in the CDR3. CDR3 region: CASSQEEASSYNEQFF. CDR3 DNA: TGCGCCAGCAGCCAAGAGGAGGCTAGCTCCTACAATGAGCAGTTCTTC.

The chain uses TRBV4-2 and TRBJ2-3; D not certain. Germline CDR1 reads LGHNA; CDR2 reads YNFKEQ. The CDR3 length is 15 residues. With 0 bases removed from V and 2 bases from J, the gap between germline ends came to 9 bases. CDR3 protein: CASSQDPQHTDTQYF. The CDR3 coding sequence is TGTGCCAGCAGCCAAGATCCCCAACACACAGATACGCAGTATTTT.

The rearrangement joins TRBV5-1 to TRBJ2-7; 9 bases fit TRBD2. Unmatched junction bases numbered 6, after V lost 4 bases and J lost 7 bases. The germline V gene has CDR1 SGHRS and CDR2 YFSETQ. The CDR3 contains 13 residues. Here the CDR3 reads CASSAVLAGEQYF. The DNA of the CDR3 is TGCGCCAGCAGCGCCGTCCTAGCGGGGGAGCAGTACTTC.

The chain uses TRBV11-2 and TRBJ2-7, with TRBD2 matching 11 bases. Germline V lookup: CDR1 SGHAT, CDR2 FQNNGV. The CDR3 extends over 15 amino acids. After removal of 1 base from V and 2 bases from J, the junction contained 1 base not matched to a gene. CDR3 sequence reads: CASSLGSGRAYEQYF. DNA of the CDR3: TGTGCCAGCAGCTTAGGTAGCGGGAGGGCCTACGAGCAGTACTTC.